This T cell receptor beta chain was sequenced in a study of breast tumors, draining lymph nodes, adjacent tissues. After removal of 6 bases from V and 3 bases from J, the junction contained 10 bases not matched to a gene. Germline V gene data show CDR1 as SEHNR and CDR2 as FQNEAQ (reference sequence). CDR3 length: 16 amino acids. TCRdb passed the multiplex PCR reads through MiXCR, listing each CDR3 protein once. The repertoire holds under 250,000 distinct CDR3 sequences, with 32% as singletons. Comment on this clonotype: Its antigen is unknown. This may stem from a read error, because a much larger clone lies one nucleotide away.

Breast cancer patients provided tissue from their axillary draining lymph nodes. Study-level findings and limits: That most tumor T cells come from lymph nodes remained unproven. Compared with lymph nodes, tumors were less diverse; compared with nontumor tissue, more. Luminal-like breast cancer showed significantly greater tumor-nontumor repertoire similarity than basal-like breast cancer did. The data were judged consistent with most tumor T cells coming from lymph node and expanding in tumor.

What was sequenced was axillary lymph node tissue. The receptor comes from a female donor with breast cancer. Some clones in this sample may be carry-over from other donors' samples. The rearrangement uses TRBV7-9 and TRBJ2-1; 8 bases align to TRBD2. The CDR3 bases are TGTGCCAGCAGAGGGCCTCAGCGGGGGATCTACAATGAGCAGTTCTTC. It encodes CASRGPQRGIYNEQFF.